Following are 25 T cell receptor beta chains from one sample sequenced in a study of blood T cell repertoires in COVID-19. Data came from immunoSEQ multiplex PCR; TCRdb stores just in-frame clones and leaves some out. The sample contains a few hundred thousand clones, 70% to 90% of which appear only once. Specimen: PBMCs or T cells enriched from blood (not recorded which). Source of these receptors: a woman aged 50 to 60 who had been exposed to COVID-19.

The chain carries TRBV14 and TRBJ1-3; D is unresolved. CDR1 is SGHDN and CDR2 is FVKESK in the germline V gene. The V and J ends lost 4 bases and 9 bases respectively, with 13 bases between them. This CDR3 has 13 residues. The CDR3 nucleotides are TGTGCCAGCAGCCCCCTCCCGGGGAGCACCATATATTTT. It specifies CASSPLPGSTIYF.

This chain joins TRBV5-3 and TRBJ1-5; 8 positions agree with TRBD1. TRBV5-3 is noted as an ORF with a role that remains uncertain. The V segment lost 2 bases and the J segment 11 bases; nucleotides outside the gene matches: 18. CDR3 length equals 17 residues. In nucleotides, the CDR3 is TGTGCCAGAAGCTTACCCGGGACAGGCGTGCGATCAGCGGCCCAGCATTTT. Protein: CARSLPGTGVRSAAQHF.

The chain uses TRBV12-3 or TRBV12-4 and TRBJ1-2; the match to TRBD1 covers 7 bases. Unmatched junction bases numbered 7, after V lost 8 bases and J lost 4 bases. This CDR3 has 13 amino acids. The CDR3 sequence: CASVSTGSYGYTF. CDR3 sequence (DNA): TGTGCCAGCGTATCGACAGGGTCCTATGGCTACACCTTC.

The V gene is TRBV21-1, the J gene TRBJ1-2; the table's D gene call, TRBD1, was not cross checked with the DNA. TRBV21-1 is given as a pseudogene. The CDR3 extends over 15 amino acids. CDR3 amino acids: CASSKRGQGKDGYTF. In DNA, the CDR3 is TGTGCCAGCAGCAAAAGGGGACAGGGCAAAGACGGCTACACCTTC.

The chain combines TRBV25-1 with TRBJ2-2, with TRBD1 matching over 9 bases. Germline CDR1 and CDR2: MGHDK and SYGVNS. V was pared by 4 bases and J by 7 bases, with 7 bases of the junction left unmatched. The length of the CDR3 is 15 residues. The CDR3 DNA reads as TGTGCCAGCAGTGGCCGGGACAGGGTTCGCGGGGAGCTGTTTTTT. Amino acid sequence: CASSGRDRVRGELFF.

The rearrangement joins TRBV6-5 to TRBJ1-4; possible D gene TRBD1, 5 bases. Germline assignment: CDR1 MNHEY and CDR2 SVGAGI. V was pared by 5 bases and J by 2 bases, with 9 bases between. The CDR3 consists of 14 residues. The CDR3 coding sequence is TGTGCCAGCAGTCGGACAAGGACTAATGAAAAACTGTTTTTT. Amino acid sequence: CASSRTRTNEKLFF.

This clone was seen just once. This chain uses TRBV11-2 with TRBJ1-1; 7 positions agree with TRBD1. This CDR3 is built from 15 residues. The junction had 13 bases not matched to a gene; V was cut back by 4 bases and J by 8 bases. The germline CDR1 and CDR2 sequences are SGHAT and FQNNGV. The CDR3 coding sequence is TGTGCCAGCAGCTCCCGTGGACAGGCCTCCTCAGAAGCTTTCTTT. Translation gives CASSSRGQASSEAFF.

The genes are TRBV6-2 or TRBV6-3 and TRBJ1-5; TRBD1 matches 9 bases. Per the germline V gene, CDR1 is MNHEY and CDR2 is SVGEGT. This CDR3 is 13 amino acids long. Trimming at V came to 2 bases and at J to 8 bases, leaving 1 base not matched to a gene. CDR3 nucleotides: TGTGCCAGCAGTTACGGGACAGGGAAGCCCCAGCATTTT. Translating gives CASSYGTGKPQHF.

Here the CDR3 reads CAWARVMNTEAFF. Written as DNA, the CDR3 is TGTGCCTGGGCCCGGGTCATGAACACTGAAGCTTTCTTT. The rearrangement uses TRBV30 and TRBJ1-1; D unclear. Germline V gene lookup returns CDR1 GTSNPN and CDR2 SVGIG (reference sequence). Trimming left V 5 bases short and J 0 bases short, with 10 bases between. The CDR3 sequence is 13 residues long.

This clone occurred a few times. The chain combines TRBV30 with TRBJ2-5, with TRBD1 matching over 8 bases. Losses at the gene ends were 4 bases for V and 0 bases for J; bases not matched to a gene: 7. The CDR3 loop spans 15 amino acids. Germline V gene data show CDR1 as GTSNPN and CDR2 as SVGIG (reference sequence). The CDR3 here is CAWTQGTGHQETQYF. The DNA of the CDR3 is TGTGCCTGGACCCAAGGGACAGGACACCAAGAGACCCAGTACTTC.

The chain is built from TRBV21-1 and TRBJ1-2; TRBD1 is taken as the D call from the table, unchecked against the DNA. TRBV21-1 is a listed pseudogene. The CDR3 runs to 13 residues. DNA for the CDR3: TGTGCCAGCAGCCAACAGGGTAACTATGGCTACACCTTC. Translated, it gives CASSQQGNYGYTF.

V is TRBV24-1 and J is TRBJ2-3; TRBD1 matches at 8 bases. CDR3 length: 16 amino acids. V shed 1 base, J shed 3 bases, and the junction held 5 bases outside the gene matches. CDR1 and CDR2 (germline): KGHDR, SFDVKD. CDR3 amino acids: CATSDFDRGGTDTQYF. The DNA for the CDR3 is TGTGCCACCAGTGATTTTGACAGGGGAGGAACAGATACGCAGTATTTT.

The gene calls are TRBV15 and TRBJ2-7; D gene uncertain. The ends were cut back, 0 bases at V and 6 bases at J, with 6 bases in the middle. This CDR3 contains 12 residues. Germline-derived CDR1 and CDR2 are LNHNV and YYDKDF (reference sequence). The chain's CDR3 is CATSRDFGEQYF. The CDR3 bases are TGTGCCACCAGCAGAGATTTCGGCGAGCAGTACTTC. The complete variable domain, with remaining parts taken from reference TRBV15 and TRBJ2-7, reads DAMVIQNPRYQVTQFGKPVTLSCSQTLNHNVMYWYQQKSSQAPKLLFHYYDKDFNNEADTPDNFQSRRPNTSFCFLDIRSPGLGDTAMYLCATSRDFGEQYFGPGTRLTVT.

The DNA for the CDR3 is TGTGCCAGCAGCCAAGAATGGGCCATGGGAGGAGATACGCAGTATTTT. Its translation is CASSQEWAMGGDTQYF. The chain is built from TRBV3-1 (or the pseudogene TRBV3-2) and TRBJ2-3, with D perhaps TRBD2 (6 bases). Trimming shortened V by 0 bases and J by 5 bases, and 15 bases separated the two germline ends. The CDR3 contains 16 residues. Germline V lookup: CDR1 LGHDT, CDR2 YNNKEL (reference sequence).

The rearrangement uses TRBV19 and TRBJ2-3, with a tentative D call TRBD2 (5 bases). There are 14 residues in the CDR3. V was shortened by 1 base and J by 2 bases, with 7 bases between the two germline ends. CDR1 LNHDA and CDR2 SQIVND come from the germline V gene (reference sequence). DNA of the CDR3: TGTGCCAGTAGTATAGGAGGGAACACAGATACGCAGTATTTT. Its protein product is CASSIGGNTDTQYF.

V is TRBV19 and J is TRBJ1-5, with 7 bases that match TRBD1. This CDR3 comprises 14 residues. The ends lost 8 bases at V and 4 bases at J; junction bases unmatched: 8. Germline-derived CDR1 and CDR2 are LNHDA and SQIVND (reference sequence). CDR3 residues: CASRFQGENQPQHF. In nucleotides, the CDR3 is TGTGCCAGTCGATTCCAGGGGGAGAATCAGCCCCAGCATTTT. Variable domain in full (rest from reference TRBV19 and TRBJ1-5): DGGITQSPKYLFRKEGQNVTLSCEQNLNHDAMYWYRQDPGQGLRLIYYSQIVNDFQKGDIAEGYSVSREKKESFPLTVTSAQKNPTAFYLCASRFQGENQPQHFGDGTRLSIL.

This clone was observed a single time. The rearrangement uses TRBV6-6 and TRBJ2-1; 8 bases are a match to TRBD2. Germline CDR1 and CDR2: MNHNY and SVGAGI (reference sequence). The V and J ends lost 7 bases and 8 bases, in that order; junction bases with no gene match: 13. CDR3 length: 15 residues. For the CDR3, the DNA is TGTGCCAGCAAGCTCGGGGGGGCCTTTTCCTATGAGCAGTTCTTC. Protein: CASKLGGAFSYEQFF.

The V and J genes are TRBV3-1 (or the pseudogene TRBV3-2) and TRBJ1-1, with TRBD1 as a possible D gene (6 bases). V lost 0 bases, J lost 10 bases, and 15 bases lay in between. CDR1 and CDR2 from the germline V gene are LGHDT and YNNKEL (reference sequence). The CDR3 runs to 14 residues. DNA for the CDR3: TGTGCCAGCAGCCAAGAGAGCAGGGGTGGTGGAGCTTTCTTT. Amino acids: CASSQESRGGGAFF.

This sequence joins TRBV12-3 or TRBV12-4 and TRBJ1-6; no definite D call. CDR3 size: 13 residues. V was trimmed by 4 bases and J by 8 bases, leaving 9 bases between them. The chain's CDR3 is CASSSEGDSPLHF. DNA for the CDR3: TGTGCCAGCAGTTCCGAGGGAGATTCACCCCTCCACTTT.

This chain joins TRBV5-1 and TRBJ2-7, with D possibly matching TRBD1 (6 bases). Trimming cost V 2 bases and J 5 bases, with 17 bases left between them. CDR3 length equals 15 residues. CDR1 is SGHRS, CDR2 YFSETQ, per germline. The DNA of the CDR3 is TGCGCCAGCAGCTTTTGGGGGACACACCACGACGAGCAGTACTTC. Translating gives CASSFWGTHHDEQYF. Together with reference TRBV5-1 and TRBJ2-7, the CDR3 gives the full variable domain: KAGVTQTPRYLIKTRGQQVTLSCSPISGHRSVSWYQQTPGQGLQFLFEYFSETQRNKGNFPGRFSGRQFSNSRSEMNVSTLELGDSALYLCASSFWGTHHDEQYFGPGTRLTVT.

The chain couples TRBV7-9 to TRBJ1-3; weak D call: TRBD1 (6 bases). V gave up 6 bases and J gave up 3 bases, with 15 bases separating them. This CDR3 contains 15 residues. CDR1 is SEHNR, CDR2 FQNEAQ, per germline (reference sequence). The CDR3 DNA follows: TGTGCCAGCAGTTCTCAGGGGAACAGTGGAAACACCATATATTTT. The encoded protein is CASSSQGNSGNTIYF.

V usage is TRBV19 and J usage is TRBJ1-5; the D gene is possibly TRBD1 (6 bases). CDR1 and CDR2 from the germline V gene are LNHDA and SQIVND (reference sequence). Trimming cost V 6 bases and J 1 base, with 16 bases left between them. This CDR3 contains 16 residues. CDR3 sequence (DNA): TGTGCCAGTAGGGCCTCAGACAGGCACAGCAATCAGCCCCAGCATTTT. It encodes CASRASDRHSNQPQHF.

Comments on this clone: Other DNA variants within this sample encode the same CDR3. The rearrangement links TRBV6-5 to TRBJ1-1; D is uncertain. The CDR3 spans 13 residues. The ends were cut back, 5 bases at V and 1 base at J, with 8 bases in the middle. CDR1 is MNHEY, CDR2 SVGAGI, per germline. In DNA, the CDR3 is TGTGCCAGCAGTCCCCGGGGGAACACTGAAGCTTTCTTT. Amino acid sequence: CASSPRGNTEAFF.

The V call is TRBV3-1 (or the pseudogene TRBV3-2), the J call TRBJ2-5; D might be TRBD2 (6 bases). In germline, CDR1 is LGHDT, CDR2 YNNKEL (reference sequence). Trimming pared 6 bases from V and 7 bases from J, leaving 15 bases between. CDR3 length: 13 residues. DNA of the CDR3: TGTGCCAGCAGTCTGACGCGGGGAGGGACCCAGTACTTC. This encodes CASSLTRGGTQYF.

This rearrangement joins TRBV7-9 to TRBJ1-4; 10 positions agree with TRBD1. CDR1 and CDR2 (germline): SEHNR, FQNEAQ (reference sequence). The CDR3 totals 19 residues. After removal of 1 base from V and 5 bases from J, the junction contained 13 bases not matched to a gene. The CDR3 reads CASSLGGVGQGTPNEKLFF. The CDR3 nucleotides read TGTGCCAGCAGCTTAGGTGGCGTGGGACAGGGGACGCCGAATGAAAAACTGTTTTTT.